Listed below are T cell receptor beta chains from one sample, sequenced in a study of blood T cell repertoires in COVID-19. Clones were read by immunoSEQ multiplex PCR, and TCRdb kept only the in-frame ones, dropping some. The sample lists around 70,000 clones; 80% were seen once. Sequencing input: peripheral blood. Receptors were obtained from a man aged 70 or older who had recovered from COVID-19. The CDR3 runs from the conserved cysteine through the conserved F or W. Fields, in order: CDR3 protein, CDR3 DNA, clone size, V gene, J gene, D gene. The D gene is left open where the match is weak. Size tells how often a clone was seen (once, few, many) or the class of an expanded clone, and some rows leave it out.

CASRFRIEAGELFF	TGTGCCAGCAGATTCCGAATTGAGGCTGGGGAGCTGTTTTTT	once	TRBV6-5	TRBJ2-2	.
CAWSVGLQGQETQYF	TGTGCCTGGAGTGTAGGGCTACAGGGTCAAGAGACCCAGTACTTC	.	TRBV30	TRBJ2-5	.
CASSLRLEGAQSYEQYF	TGCGCCAGCAGCTTGAGGCTCGAGGGGGCGCAGTCCTACGAGCAGTACTTC	.	TRBV5-1	TRBJ2-7	TRBD1
CSVFRVRETQYF	TGCAGCGTTTTCAGGGTCCGGGAGACCCAGTACTTC	.	TRBV29-1	TRBJ2-5	.
CSVEQGLGEKLFF	TGCAGCGTGGAACAGGGGCTGGGTGAAAAACTGTTTTTT	.	TRBV29-1	TRBJ1-4	TRBD1
CASSRGQSTDTQYF	TGTGCCAGCAGTCGAGGACAGAGCACAGATACGCAGTATTTT	.	TRBV7-3	TRBJ2-3	.
CASLLINTEAFF	TGTGCTAGTCTCCTTATAAACACTGAAGCTTTCTTT	.	TRBV12-5	TRBJ1-1	.
CASSSRTGYEQMQYF	TGTGCCAGCAGTTCCCGAACCGGATACGAACAGATGCAGTACTTC	.	TRBV6-5	TRBJ2-7	.
CASSITGDYGYTF	TGTGCCAGTAGTATAACAGGGGACTATGGCTACACCTTC	.	TRBV19	TRBJ1-2	TRBD1
CASGSGTSRSTDTQYF	TGTGCCAGCGGCTCAGGGACTAGCAGAAGCACAGATACGCAGTATTTT	.	TRBV7-7	TRBJ2-3	TRBD2
CASSQDEQWSFYGYTF	TGCGCCAGCAGCCAAGATGAACAGTGGTCCTTCTATGGCTACACCTTC	few	TRBV4-3	TRBJ1-2	.
CASSPGTETEQFF	TGTGCCAGCAGCCCAGGGACAGAGACTGAGCAGTTCTTC	few	TRBV6-6	TRBJ2-1	TRBD1
CASSLSQGAQETQYF	TGTGCCAGCAGTTTATCACAGGGGGCCCAAGAGACCCAGTACTTC	.	TRBV28	TRBJ2-5	TRBD1
CSVTWTGSGMGSYNEQFF	TGCAGCGTGACGTGGACAGGGTCAGGAATGGGGTCCTACAATGAGCAGTTCTTC	.	TRBV29-1	TRBJ2-1	TRBD1
CASSFVAGEVETQYF	TGTGCCAGCAGCTTCGTAGCGGGAGAGGTAGAGACCCAGTACTTC	.	TRBV7-6	TRBJ2-5	TRBD2
CAWSGDRGSHPYEQYF	TGTGCCTGGAGTGGGGACAGGGGGTCCCACCCGTACGAGCAGTACTTC	.	TRBV30	TRBJ2-7	TRBD1
CATRDPSYEQYF	TGTGCCACGAGGGATCCTTCCTACGAGCAGTACTTC	.	TRBV12-3/TRBV12-4	TRBJ2-7	.
CATSDSGGNLYGYTF	TGTGCCACCAGTGATTCAGGGGGAAACTTATATGGCTACACCTTC	.	TRBV24-1	TRBJ1-2	TRBD1
CASSPTDRILTEAFF	TGCGCCAGCAGCCCGACCGACAGGATCCTTACTGAAGCTTTCTTT	few	TRBV4-1	TRBJ1-1	.
CASSYRGDTGELFF	TGTGCCAGCAGTTACCGCGGGGACACCGGGGAGCTGTTTTTT	.	TRBV6-5	TRBJ2-2	.
CASSYRGGRDYGYTF	TGTGCCAGCAGTTACAGGGGAGGGCGGGACTATGGCTACACCTTC	.	TRBV6-5	TRBJ1-2	.
CASSFNRGNTEAFF	TGTGCCAGCAGTTTCAACCGGGGGAACACTGAAGCTTTCTTT	.	TRBV6-5	TRBJ1-1	.
CASSGTGVVETQYF	TGTGCCAGCAGCGGGACAGGGGTTGTCGAGACCCAGTACTTC	.	TRBV9	TRBJ2-5	TRBD1
CASSKGQGGQPQHF	TGTGCCAGCAGCAAGGGACAGGGTGGGCAGCCCCAGCATTTT	.	TRBV21-1	TRBJ1-5	.
CASSLDRRETQYF	TGCGCCAGCAGCCTTGACAGACGGGAGACCCAGTACTTC	.	TRBV4-3	TRBJ2-5	.
CATSEVPELEQYF	TGTGCCACTTCGGAGGTGCCGGAACTCGAGCAGTACTTC	.	TRBV18	TRBJ2-7	.
CASSQDRGTSGGRSDTQYF	TGTGCCAGCAGCCAAGATCGTGGGACTAGCGGGGGGAGATCAGATACGCAGTATTTT	.	TRBV3-1/TRBV3-2	TRBJ2-3	TRBD2
CASSQGPPLAGNNNEQFF	TGTGCCAGCAGCCAAGGGCCCCCTTTAGCGGGTAACAACAATGAGCAGTTCTTC	.	TRBV3-1/TRBV3-2	TRBJ2-1	TRBD2
CASSQNRQGWRNEQFF	TGCGCCAGCAGCCAAAATAGACAGGGGTGGAGGAATGAGCAGTTCTTC	.	TRBV4-3	TRBJ2-1	TRBD1
CASSLPQGKETQYF	TGTGCCAGCAGTTTACCCCAGGGTAAAGAGACCCAGTACTTC	.	TRBV28	TRBJ2-5	.
CASSRTQAKNIQYF	TGTGCCAGTAGTCGGACACAAGCCAAAAACATTCAGTACTTC	.	TRBV19	TRBJ2-4	.
CASSPGQGESPLHF	TGTGCCAGCTCACCAGGACAGGGGGAATCACCCCTCCACTTT	.	TRBV18	TRBJ1-6	TRBD1
CASSYWGPITDTQYF	TGTGCCAGCAGTTACTGGGGCCCTATCACAGATACGCAGTATTTT	.	TRBV6-2/TRBV6-3	TRBJ2-3	.
CASSLGGGAYEQYF	TGTGCCAGCAGTTTAGGGGGCGGTGCCTACGAGCAGTACTTC	.	TRBV27	TRBJ2-7	.
CASSLDRAADTQYF	TGTGCCAGCAGCTTGGACAGGGCGGCAGATACGCAGTATTTT	.	TRBV7-2	TRBJ2-3	TRBD1
CASSGPGGLGGNTIYF	TGTGCCAGCAGTGGGCCAGGGGGCCTAGGTGGAAACACCATATATTTT	.	TRBV25-1	TRBJ1-3	TRBD1
CASSLDLVISGNTIYF	TGTGCCAGCAGCTTAGATCTCGTAATCTCTGGAAACACCATATATTTT	.	TRBV11-2	TRBJ1-3	.
CASSPGHLSGANVLTF	TGTGCCAGCAGCCCGGGACATCTCTCTGGGGCCAACGTCCTGACTTTC	.	TRBV7-6	TRBJ2-6	.
CASSVVLAGGSSDTQYF	TGTGCCAGCAGCGTAGTACTAGCGGGAGGGTCCTCGGATACGCAGTATTTT	.	TRBV9	TRBJ2-3	TRBD2
CASSPGTGSYEQYF	TGTGCCAGCAGCCCAGGGACAGGCTCCTACGAGCAGTACTTC	once	TRBV7-9	TRBJ2-7	TRBD1
CATSDSTDYLNEQFF	TGTGCCACCAGTGATTCAACGGACTACCTTAATGAGCAGTTCTTC	.	TRBV24-1	TRBJ2-1	.
CASSQDTGGSGYTF	TGTGCCAGCAGCCAAGATACAGGGGGCTCGGGCTACACCTTC	.	TRBV3-1/TRBV3-2	TRBJ1-2	TRBD1
CASSHERYSNQPQHF	TGTGCCAGCAGCCACGAGCGATATAGCAATCAGCCCCAGCATTTT	.	TRBV6-5	TRBJ1-5	.
CASTLTGDDYNEQFF	TGTGCCAGCACCCTAACAGGGGACGATTACAATGAGCAGTTCTTC	.	TRBV9	TRBJ2-1	TRBD1
CSAGSGTNTGELFF	TGCAGCGCCGGGTCCGGGACAAACACCGGGGAGCTGTTTTTT	.	TRBV29-1	TRBJ2-2	.
CASSLLGGSYNEQFF	TGTGCCAGCAGCTTATTGGGGGGCTCCTACAATGAGCAGTTCTTC	.	TRBV11-3	TRBJ2-1	.
CASSRGVWNTEAFF	TGTGCCAGCAGTCGGGGAGTATGGAACACTGAAGCTTTCTTT	.	TRBV27	TRBJ1-1	.
CASSLALLSYEQYF	TGCGCCAGCAGCTTGGCGCTACTCTCCTACGAGCAGTACTTC	.	TRBV5-1	TRBJ2-7	.